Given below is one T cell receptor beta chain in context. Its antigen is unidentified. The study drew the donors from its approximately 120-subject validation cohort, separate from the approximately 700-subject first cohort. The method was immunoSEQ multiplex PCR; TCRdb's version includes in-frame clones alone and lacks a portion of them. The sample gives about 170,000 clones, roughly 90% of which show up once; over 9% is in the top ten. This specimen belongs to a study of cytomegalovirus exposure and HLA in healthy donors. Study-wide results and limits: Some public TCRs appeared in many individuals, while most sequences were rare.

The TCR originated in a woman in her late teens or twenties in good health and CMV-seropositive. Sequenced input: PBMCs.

This CDR3 is CASSFNQLPGNTEAFF. The CDR3 DNA sequence: TGTGCCAGCAGCTTTAACCAGTTACCGGGAAACACTGAAGCTTTCTTT. The V gene is TRBV5-8, the J gene TRBJ1-1; D unclear. Germline V gene data show CDR1 as SGHTS and CDR2 as YDEGEE. This CDR3 has 16 residues. Between the trimmed V and J ends, which lost 2 bases and 2 bases, there was a span of 16 bases.